The present entry profiles one T cell receptor (beta chain) with its context. This clone's antigen is unknown. No base quality values were provided; no much bigger clone lies one nucleotide off. Patients with autoimmune disease history or receiving systemic immunosuppression were excluded from the trial. Peripheral blood for TCR sequencing was drawn from every dose cohort at baseline, at cycle 4 day 1 and at cycle 7 day 1. Samples were obtained from an open-label, multicenter, first-in-human phase I dose-escalation trial of ivuxolimab. Adults with locally advanced or metastatic melanoma, renal cell carcinoma, hepatocellular carcinoma or head and neck squamous cell carcinoma were enrolled in the trial. CD4+ and CD8+ T cells were sorted separately from peripheral blood before TCR sequencing. Trimming takes 1 base from V and 2 bases from J, and the germline ends sit 8 bases apart. CDR3 length: 14 amino acids, cysteine to phenylalanine. The DNA shown is the 42-base CDR3, in frame from base 1. The germline V gene encodes CDR1 PRHDT and CDR2 FYEKMQ (reference sequence).

Genomic DNA was isolated from the sorted cells so that the TCRbeta CDR3 region could be sequenced. The immunoSEQ Assay was used to sequence the TCRbeta CDR3 regions. Entries here come from immuneACCESS through TCRdb and include only in-frame sequences with V and J called. Some clones fail to appear in such tables; in the studies checked, an unresolved V gene covers under half of the shortfall, and the cause of the remainder is unknown. Present in this sample are some 86,000 clones, about 94% of which were seen just once. Together, the top ten hold 8.5% to 10% of the sample. This sample is part of a study of OX40 agonist ivuxolimab in advanced cancers. With respect to the entire study: The costimulatory receptor OX40 (CD134) was targeted by ivuxolimab, a fully human IgG2 agonistic monoclonal antibody. Intravenous ivuxolimab was administered to patients every 2 weeks at six dose levels: 0.01, 0.1, 0.3, 1.5, 3 and 10 mg/kg. Among the roughly 54 dose-escalation patients, around 20 had hepatocellular carcinoma, 15 or so melanoma, 9 renal cell carcinoma and 9 head and neck cancer. The dose-escalation cohort was over 70% male with a mean age of roughly 62 years, ranging from roughly 23 to 90. Patients were allowed to have had prior anti-PD-1, anti-PD-L1 or anti-CTLA-4 therapy, and 40% to 45% of the dose-escalation patients had been treated with checkpoint inhibitors. Partial responses were achieved by three dose-escalation patients, of whom one had hepatocellular carcinoma and two had cutaneous melanoma. Peripheral TCRbeta sequencing aimed to test whether ivuxolimab altered TCR sequence diversity and caused clonal T-cell expansion. The paper reports the monotherapy dose-escalation portion (N of about 54 patients) of the phase I ivuxolimab trial. Findings and caveats that apply to the study as a whole: After ivuxolimab, more expanded clones were found on average in CD8+ T cells than in CD4+ T cells. Antigen specificity was not determined for the clonally expanded peripheral T cells. Low levels of normalized T-cell clonal expansion were also seen in some patients who did not respond. In the 0.1-3.0 mg/kg groups, partial responders were among the patients with the lowest normalized peripheral clonal expansion, particularly in CD8+ T cells. Clonal expansion of both CD4+ and CD8+ blood T cells was observed from baseline to week 6 at doses 0.1 to 3.0 mg/kg.

Sequenced material: CD4+ or CD8+ T cells sorted from blood, taken in a trial of the OX40 agonist ivuxolimab. Rearrangement joined TRBV13 to TRBJ1-1, with the D gene too uncertain to name. The clonotype was recovered from an adult with an advanced solid tumor such as melanoma, head and neck, liver or kidney cancer. The sequence in DNA is TGTGCCAGCAGCTTAGCGGCAGGAAACACTGAAGCTTTCTTT. It codes for CASSLAAGNTEAFF.